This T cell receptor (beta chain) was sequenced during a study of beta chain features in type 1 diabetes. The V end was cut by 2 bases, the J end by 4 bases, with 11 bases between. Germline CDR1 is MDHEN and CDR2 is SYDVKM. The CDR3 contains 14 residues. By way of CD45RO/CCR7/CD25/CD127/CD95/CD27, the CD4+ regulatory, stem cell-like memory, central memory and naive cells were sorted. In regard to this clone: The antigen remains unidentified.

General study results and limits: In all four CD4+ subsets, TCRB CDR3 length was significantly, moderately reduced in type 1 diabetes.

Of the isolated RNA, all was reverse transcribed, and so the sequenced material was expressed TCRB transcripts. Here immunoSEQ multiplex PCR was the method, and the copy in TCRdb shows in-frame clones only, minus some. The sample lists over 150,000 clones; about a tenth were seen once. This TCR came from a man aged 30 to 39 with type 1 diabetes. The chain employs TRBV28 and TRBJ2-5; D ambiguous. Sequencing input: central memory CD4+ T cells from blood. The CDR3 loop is CASSLDRSGETQYF. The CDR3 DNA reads TGTGCCAGCAGTTTAGATCGATCGGGAGAGACCCAGTACTTC.